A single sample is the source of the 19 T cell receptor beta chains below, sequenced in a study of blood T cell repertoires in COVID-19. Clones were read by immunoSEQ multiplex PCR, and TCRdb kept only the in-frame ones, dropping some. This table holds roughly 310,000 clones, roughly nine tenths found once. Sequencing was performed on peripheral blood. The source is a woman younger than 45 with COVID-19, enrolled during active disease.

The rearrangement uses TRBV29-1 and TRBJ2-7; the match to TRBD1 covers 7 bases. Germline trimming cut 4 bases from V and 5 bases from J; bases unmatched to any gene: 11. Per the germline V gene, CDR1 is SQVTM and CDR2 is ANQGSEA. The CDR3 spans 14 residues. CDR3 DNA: TGCAGCGTTGGCCGACGACAGGGTGACCACGAGCAGTACTTC. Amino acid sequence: CSVGRRQGDHEQYF.

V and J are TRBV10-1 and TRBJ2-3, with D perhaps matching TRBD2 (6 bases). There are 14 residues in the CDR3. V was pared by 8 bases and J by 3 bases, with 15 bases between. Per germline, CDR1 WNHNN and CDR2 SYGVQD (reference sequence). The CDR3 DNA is TGCGCCAGCGGGGCACAAGCGGGTACAGATACGCAGTATTTT. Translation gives CASGAQAGTDTQYF.

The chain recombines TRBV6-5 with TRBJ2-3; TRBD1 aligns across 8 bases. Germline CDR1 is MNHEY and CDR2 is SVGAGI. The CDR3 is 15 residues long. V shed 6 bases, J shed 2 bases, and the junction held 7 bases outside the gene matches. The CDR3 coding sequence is TGTGCCAGCAGGCAACAGGGGGGACACACAGATACGCAGTATTTT. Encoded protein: CASRQQGGHTDTQYF.

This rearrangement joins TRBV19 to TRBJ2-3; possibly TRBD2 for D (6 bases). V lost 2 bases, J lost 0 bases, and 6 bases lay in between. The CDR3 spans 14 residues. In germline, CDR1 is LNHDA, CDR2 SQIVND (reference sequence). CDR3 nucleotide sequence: TGTGCCAGTAGTATAAGCGGGAGCACAGATACGCAGTATTTT. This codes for CASSISGSTDTQYF. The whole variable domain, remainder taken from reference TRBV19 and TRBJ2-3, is DGGITQSPKYLFRKEGQNVTLSCEQNLNHDAMYWYRQDPGQGLRLIYYSQIVNDFQKGDIAEGYSVSREKKESFPLTVTSAQKNPTAFYLCASSISGSTDTQYFGPGTRLTVL.

In DNA, the CDR3 is TGTGCCAGCACTAGCGGGAGGGAGTACGAGCAGTACTTC. Protein product: CASTSGREYEQYF. The chain combines TRBV12-3 or TRBV12-4 with TRBJ2-7; 12 bases line up with TRBD2. The CDR3 sequence is 13 residues long. Trimming at V came to 7 bases and at J to 4 bases, leaving 2 bases not matched to a gene.

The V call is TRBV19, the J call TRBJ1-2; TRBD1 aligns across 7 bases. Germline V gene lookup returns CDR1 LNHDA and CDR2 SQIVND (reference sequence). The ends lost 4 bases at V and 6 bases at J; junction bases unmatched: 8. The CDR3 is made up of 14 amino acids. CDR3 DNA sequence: TGTGCCAGTAGTACTCCCGGGACAGCCAATGGCTACACCTTC. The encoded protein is CASSTPGTANGYTF.

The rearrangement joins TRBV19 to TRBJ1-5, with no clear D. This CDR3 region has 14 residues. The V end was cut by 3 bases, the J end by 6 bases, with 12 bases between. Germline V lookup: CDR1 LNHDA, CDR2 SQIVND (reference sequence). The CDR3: CASSIPGMGQPQHF. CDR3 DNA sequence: TGTGCCAGTAGTATCCCGGGAATGGGTCAGCCCCAGCATTTT.

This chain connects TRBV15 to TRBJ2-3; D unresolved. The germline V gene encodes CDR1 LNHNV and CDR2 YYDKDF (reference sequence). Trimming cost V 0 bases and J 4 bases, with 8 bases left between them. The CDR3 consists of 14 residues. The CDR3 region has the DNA TGTGCCACCAGCAGAGATCGGGTTTCAGATACGCAGTATTTT. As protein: CATSRDRVSDTQYF.

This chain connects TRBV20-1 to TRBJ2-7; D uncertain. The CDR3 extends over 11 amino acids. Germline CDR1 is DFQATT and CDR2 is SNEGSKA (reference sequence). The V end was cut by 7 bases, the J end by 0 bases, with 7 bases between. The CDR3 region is CSGQASYEQYF. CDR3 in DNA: TGCAGTGGGCAGGCCTCCTACGAGCAGTACTTC.

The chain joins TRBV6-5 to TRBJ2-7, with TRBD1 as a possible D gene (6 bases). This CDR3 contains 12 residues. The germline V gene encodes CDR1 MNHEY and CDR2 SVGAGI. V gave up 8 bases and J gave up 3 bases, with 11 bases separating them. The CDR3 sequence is CASATGSYEQYF. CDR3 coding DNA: TGTGCCAGCGCTACAGGGAGCTACGAGCAGTACTTC.

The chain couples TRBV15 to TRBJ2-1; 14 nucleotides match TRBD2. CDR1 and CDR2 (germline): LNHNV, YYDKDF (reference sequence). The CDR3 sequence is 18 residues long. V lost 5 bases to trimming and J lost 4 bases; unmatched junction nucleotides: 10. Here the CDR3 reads CATSPGGTSGGLYNEQFF. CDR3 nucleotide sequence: TGTGCCACCAGCCCAGGGGGGACTAGCGGGGGTCTGTACAATGAGCAGTTCTTC.

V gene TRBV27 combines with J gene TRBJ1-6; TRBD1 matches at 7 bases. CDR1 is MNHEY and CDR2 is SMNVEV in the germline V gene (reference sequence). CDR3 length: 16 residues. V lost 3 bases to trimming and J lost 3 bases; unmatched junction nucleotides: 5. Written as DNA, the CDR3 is TGTGCCAGCAGTTTGGGACAGCTCGTCTATAATTCACCCCTCCACTTT. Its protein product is CASSLGQLVYNSPLHF.

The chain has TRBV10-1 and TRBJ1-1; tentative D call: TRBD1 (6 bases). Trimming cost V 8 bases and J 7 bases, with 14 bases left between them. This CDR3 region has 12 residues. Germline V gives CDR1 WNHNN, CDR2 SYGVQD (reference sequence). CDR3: CASELQGNEAFF. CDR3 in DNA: TGCGCCAGCGAACTTCAGGGGAATGAAGCTTTCTTT.

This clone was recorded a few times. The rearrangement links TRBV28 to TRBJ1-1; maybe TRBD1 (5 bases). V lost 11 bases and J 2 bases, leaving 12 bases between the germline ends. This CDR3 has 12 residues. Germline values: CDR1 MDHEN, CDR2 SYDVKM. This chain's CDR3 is CAVTAFNTEAFF. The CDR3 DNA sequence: TGTGCCGTGACAGCGTTTAACACTGAAGCTTTCTTT.

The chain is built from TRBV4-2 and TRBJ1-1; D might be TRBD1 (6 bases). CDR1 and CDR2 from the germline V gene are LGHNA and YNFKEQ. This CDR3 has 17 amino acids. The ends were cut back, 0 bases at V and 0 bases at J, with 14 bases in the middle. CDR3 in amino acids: CASSQEWGRFMNTEAFF. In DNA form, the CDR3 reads TGTGCCAGCAGCCAAGAATGGGGGCGGTTCATGAACACTGAAGCTTTCTTT.

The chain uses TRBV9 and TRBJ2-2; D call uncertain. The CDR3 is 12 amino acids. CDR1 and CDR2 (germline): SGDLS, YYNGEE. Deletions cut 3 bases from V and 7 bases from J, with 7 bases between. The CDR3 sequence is CASSALGGELFF. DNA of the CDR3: TGTGCCAGCAGCGCCCTCGGCGGGGAGCTGTTTTTT.

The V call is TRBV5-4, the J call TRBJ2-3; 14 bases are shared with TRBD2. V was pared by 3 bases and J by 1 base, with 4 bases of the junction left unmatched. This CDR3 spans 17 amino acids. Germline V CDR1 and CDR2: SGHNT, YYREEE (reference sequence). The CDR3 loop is CASSSGTSGSGTDTQYF. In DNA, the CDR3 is TGTGCCAGCAGCTCCGGGACTAGCGGGAGTGGCACAGATACGCAGTATTTT.

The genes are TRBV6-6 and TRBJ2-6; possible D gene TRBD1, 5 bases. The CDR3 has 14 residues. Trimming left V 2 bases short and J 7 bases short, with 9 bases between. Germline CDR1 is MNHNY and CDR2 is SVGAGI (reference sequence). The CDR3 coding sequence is TGTGCCAGCAGTTACGACAGTATCGCCAACGTCCTGACTTTC. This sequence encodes CASSYDSIANVLTF.

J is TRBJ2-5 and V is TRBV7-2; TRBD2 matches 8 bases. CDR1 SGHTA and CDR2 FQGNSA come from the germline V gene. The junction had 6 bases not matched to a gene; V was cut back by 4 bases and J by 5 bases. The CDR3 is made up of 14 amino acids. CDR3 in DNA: TGTGCCAGCAGCTCTCAGACTAGCGCGGAGACCCAGTACTTC. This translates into CASSSQTSAETQYF.